This T cell receptor (beta chain) comes out of a study of regulatory T cells in long-lasting Graves disease. As for the study in general: Over 5 years of antithyroid drugs plus positive TSH receptor antibodies defined persistent Graves' disease.

Noted time point: persistent/refractory GD, antithyroid drugs over 5 years with positive TRAb. Preparation of the TCR library used RNA extracted from PBMCs. Details on this clonotype: Its antigen is currently unknown. Relative to the germline gene, one junction end is altered; a read error may explain this.

CDR1 SGHTA and CDR2 FQGTGA come from the germline V gene. This CDR3 has 13 residues. General study findings and limits: Newly diagnosed disease favored TRBV20-1 and TRBJ2-1 over persistent disease. Relative to new patients (approximately 960), persistent patients exhibited greater sharing of public clonotypes (2,741).

Arm-PCR of CDR3 regions and iRepertoire HTBI primers were the basis on which TCR beta libraries were built. Per the study methods: Analysis of the samples identified under 80 TRBV and around 15 TRBJ segments. One entry per CDR3 protein results from TCRdb running MiXCR on the multiplex PCR reads. The V and J calls shown here were made by TCRdb, not taken from the authors' results. Among 500,000 to 700,000 distinct CDR3 sequences listed, around 30% were seen once. This clonotype was obtained from a female donor with Graves disease. V is TRBV7-3 and J is TRBJ1-1; D gene ambiguous. Material: peripheral blood mononuclear cells (PBMCs), obtained when the disease was refractory, from a patient treated with antithyroid drugs. In nucleotides, the CDR3 is TGTGCCAGCAGCTTCCAGGTTGGCACTGGAGCTTTCTTT. Translation: CASSFQVGTGAFF.